A single sample is the source of the 22 T cell receptor beta chains below, sequenced in a study of early T cells in non-severe SARS-CoV-2 infection. A single record per CDR3 protein comes from TCRdb applying MiXCR to the 5' RACE reads. The sample yields about 46,000 distinct CDR3 sequences, roughly 5.7% seen once. The sample consisted of whole blood, taken at baseline. Source of these receptors: an adult who was a healthcare worker with PCR-confirmed SARS-CoV-2 infection or an uninfected control (not recorded which).

This sequence joins TRBV10-3 and TRBJ2-7; no clear D gene. Germline V gene lookup returns CDR1 ENHRY and CDR2 SYGVKD. The CDR3 covers 12 residues. Trimming removed 1 base at V and 2 bases at J, with 3 bases between. CDR3 protein: CAISELTYEQYF. CDR3 sequence (DNA): TGTGCCATCAGTGAGTTAACCTACGAGCAGTACTTC.

This clonotype turned up a few times. The junction differs from germline at one of its ends, possibly a read error. The chain links TRBV6-1 to TRBJ2-1; 10 nucleotides line up with TRBD2. The CDR3 is 15 residues long. Germline values: CDR1 MNHNS, CDR2 SASEGT. CDR3 nucleotides: TGTGCCAGCAGTGGACTAGCGGGCTCCCACAATGAGCAGTTCTTC. Residues: CASSGLAGSHNEQFF.

This clonotype was observed many times. This chain links TRBV7-9 with TRBJ1-1; a weak D match, TRBD1 (5 bases). Trimming stripped 5 bases from V and 0 bases from J, with 10 bases between. Germline V gene lookup returns CDR1 SEHNR and CDR2 FQNEAQ (reference sequence). The CDR3 is 14 residues long. The CDR3 spells CASSLRQMNTEAFF. In DNA, the CDR3 is TGTGCCAGCAGCCTAAGACAGATGAACACTGAAGCTTTCTTT.

This clonotype was counted at least ten times. The chain recombines TRBV19 with TRBJ2-7; maybe TRBD1 (5 bases). This CDR3 is 16 amino acids long. In germline, CDR1 is LNHDA, CDR2 SQIVND (reference sequence). V lost 5 bases and J lost 1, with 18 bases in between. Written as DNA, the CDR3 is TGTGCCAGTAGTGCCCACACCCAGGGCCGTTCCTACGAGCAGTACTTC. It is translated as CASSAHTQGRSYEQYF. The entire variable domain, with the rest obtained from reference TRBV19 and TRBJ2-7, is as follows: DGGITQSPKYLFRKEGQNVTLSCEQNLNHDAMYWYRQDPGQGLRLIYYSQIVNDFQKGDIAEGYSVSREKKESFPLTVTSAQKNPTAFYLCASSAHTQGRSYEQYFGPGTRLTVT.

In this sample, this clonotype turned up many times. The chain couples TRBV7-9 to TRBJ2-1; D not resolved. This CDR3 is built from 15 residues. Trimming removed 2 bases from V and 2 bases from J, with 10 bases in between. Germline values: CDR1 SEHNR, CDR2 FQNEAQ (reference sequence). Here the CDR3 reads CASSLLGFTYNEQFF. The CDR3 DNA follows: TGTGCCAGCAGCTTACTAGGATTCACCTACAATGAGCAGTTCTTC.

This clonotype has ten or more counts. The chain employs TRBV20-1 and TRBJ2-7; TRBD1 is a possible D gene (6 bases). With 6 bases removed from V and 0 bases from J, the gap between germline ends came to 18 bases. Germline assignment: CDR1 DFQATT and CDR2 SNEGSKA (reference sequence). The CDR3 totals 15 residues. CDR3 protein: CSAYPGDRSSYEQYF. The CDR3 nucleotides are TGCAGTGCATATCCCGGCGACAGGAGCTCCTACGAGCAGTACTTC.

This clonotype was observed many times. The chain combines TRBV18 with TRBJ2-4, with D possibly called TRBD1 or TRBD2 (6 bases each). There are 15 residues in the CDR3. V was pared by 2 bases and J by 8 bases, with 16 bases between. Germline V gene data show CDR1 as KGHSH and CDR2 as LQKENI. The CDR3 protein is CASSPSKGGTDIQYF. The DNA of the CDR3 is TGTGCCAGCTCACCATCTAAGGGGGGTACGGACATTCAGTACTTC.

This clonotype was counted ten times or more. The chain is built from TRBV29-1 and TRBJ2-5; 10 bases line up with TRBD2. Per germline, CDR1 SQVTM and CDR2 ANQGSEA. Trimming removed 7 bases from V and 5 bases from J; junction bases left unmatched: 19. The CDR3 consists of 17 residues. The CDR3 is CSAGTQPSGGIWETQYF. In DNA form, the CDR3 reads TGCAGCGCCGGAACCCAACCTAGCGGGGGCATATGGGAGACCCAGTACTTC.

At least ten counts were recorded for this clonotype. This chain links TRBV27 with TRBJ2-2, with 7 bases lining up with TRBD2. There are 13 residues in the CDR3. CDR1 is MNHEY and CDR2 is SMNVEV in the germline V gene (reference sequence). V lost 4 bases, J lost 5 bases, and 1 base stayed unmatched. In nucleotides, the CDR3 is TGTGCCAGCAGTTACGGGGGGACCGGGGAGCTGTTTTTT. Amino acid sequence: CASSYGGTGELFF.

V is TRBV6-6 and J is TRBJ1-2, with 7 bases aligning to TRBD1. The CDR3 spans 13 residues. Per the germline V gene, CDR1 is MNHNY and CDR2 is SVGAGI (reference sequence). Unmatched junction bases numbered 3, after V lost 2 bases and J lost 6 bases. The chain's CDR3 is CASSYRDSHGYTF. In nucleotides, the CDR3 is TGTGCCAGCAGTTACAGGGACAGCCATGGCTACACCTTC.

This chain uses TRBV29-1 with TRBJ2-3, with 12 bases that match TRBD2. The CDR3 consists of 15 residues. Germline V gene lookup returns CDR1 SQVTM and CDR2 ANQGSEA. V trimming: 6 bases; J trimming: 0 bases; junction bases outside the gene matches: 4. This CDR3 reads CSVVTSGGSTDTQYF. CDR3 bases: TGCAGCGTAGTGACTAGCGGGGGCAGCACAGATACGCAGTATTTT.

There are many counts of this clonotype. The J gene is TRBJ2-7, the V gene TRBV5-1, with D uncertain. Germline V lookup: CDR1 SGHRS, CDR2 YFSETQ. The CDR3 has 13 amino acids. The V and J ends lost 0 bases and 2 bases respectively, with 6 bases between them. CDR3 loop: CASSLDFTYEQYF. As DNA, the CDR3 is TGCGCCAGCAGCTTGGACTTTACCTACGAGCAGTACTTC.

This clonotype was seen repeatedly, ten times or more. V and J are TRBV5-4 and TRBJ1-2, with 9 nucleotides matching TRBD1. V dropped 2 bases and J dropped 4; count of bases not matched to a gene: 6. The CDR3 covers 15 residues. The germline CDR1 and CDR2 sequences are SGHNT and YYREEE (reference sequence). CDR3 loop: CASSFPGQGVYGYTF. The CDR3 DNA follows: TGTGCCAGCAGCTTTCCGGGACAGGGCGTCTATGGCTACACCTTC. The whole variable domain, remainder taken from reference TRBV5-4 and TRBJ1-2, is ETGVTQSPTHLIKTRGQQVTLRCSSQSGHNTVSWYQQALGQGPQFIFQYYREEENGRGNFPPRFSGLQFPNYSSELNVNALELDDSALYLCASSFPGQGVYGYTFGSGTRLTVV.

This clonotype was counted at least ten times. V gene TRBV20-1 combines with J gene TRBJ1-5, with 9 bases aligning to TRBD1. This CDR3 comprises 14 residues. CDR1 DFQATT and CDR2 SNEGSKA come from the germline V gene (reference sequence). The trim removed 6 bases at V and 7 bases at J, leaving 10 bases unmatched. CDR3 region: CSATTGGINQPQHF. The CDR3 DNA reads as TGCAGTGCCACGACAGGGGGTATTAACCAGCCCCAGCATTTT.

The sample holds many counts of this clonotype. The V call is TRBV7-9, the J call TRBJ2-7; D ambiguous. V lost 3 bases and J 2 bases, leaving 8 bases between the germline ends. Germline assignment: CDR1 SEHNR and CDR2 FQNEAQ (reference sequence). This CDR3 has 13 residues. The CDR3 nucleotides read TGTGCCAGCAGCTTCGGTGGGGCCTACGAGCAGTACTTC. It encodes CASSFGGAYEQYF. The full variable domain, completed using reference TRBV7-9 and TRBJ2-7, is DTGVSQNPRHKITKRGQNVTFRCDPISEHNRLYWYRQTLGQGPEFLTYFQNEAQLEKSRLLSDRFSAERPKGSFSTLEIQRTEQGDSAMYLCASSFGGAYEQYFGPGTRLTVT.

This clonotype was observed at least ten times. The chain links TRBV5-1 to TRBJ2-7, with D hard to call. The V gene's germline CDR1 is SGHRS and CDR2 YFSETQ. V lost 3 bases and J 2 bases, leaving 6 bases between the germline ends. The CDR3 is made up of 12 amino acids. CDR3 protein: CASSSRPYEQYF. The CDR3 region has the DNA TGCGCCAGCAGCTCCAGGCCCTACGAGCAGTACTTC.

This clonotype appeared many times. The V call is TRBV7-9, the J call TRBJ1-2, with D uncertain. V shed 5 bases and J shed 2 bases, with 12 bases lying between them. This CDR3 region has 14 residues. CDR1 and CDR2 from the germline V gene are SEHNR and FQNEAQ (reference sequence). The CDR3 sequence is CASSLDRQNYGYTF. CDR3 DNA sequence: TGTGCCAGCAGCCTGGACCGCCAGAACTATGGCTACACCTTC.

This clonotype was counted ten times or more. This rearrangement joins TRBV28 to TRBJ1-3, with D unresolved. The ends were cut back, 4 bases at V and 0 bases at J, with 7 bases in the middle. There are 14 residues in the CDR3. In germline, CDR1 is MDHEN, CDR2 SYDVKM. The CDR3 DNA reads TGTGCCAGCAGTTCCCGGAACTCTGGAAACACCATATATTTT. Translation: CASSSRNSGNTIYF.

This clonotype was seen at least ten times. The gene calls are TRBV12-2 and TRBJ2-2; the table names TRBD2, a call not compared with the DNA. TRBV12-2 counts as a pseudogene. The length of the CDR3 is 16 residues. Here the CDR3 DNA reads TGTGCAAGTCGCTTCCTAGCGGGAGGGATCACCGGGGAGCTGTTTTTT. Translating it yields CASRFLAGGITGELFF.

About this clonotype itself: This could be a read error, since a much larger clone is one nucleotide away. The rearrangement joins TRBV4-1 to TRBJ2-3; maybe TRBD1 (5 bases). Germline lookup yields CDR1 MGHRA and CDR2 YSYEKL. This CDR3 region has 14 residues. V dropped 6 bases and J dropped 5 bases, with 15 bases sitting between them. The CDR3 region is CASRRAGYIDTQYF. The CDR3 DNA sequence: TGCGCCAGCAGACGTGCAGGGTACATAGATACGCAGTATTTT.

On this clonotype: It may be a read error: a sequence one base away is much more abundant. The rearrangement joins TRBV6-5 to TRBJ1-1; D is undetermined. V was pared by 4 bases and J by 3 bases, with 12 bases between. Per germline, CDR1 MNHEY and CDR2 SVGAGI. The CDR3 consists of 14 residues. The CDR3 nucleotides read TGTGCCAGCAGTTCCCCACCCAGGTACACTGAAGCTTTCTTT. Residues: CASSSPPRYTEAFF.

The table lists this clonotype with a few counts. The chain couples TRBV7-9 to TRBJ2-7; 11 nucleotides match TRBD1. The V gene end was trimmed by 5 bases and the J gene end by 6 bases; junction bases not matched to a gene: 6. The V gene's germline CDR1 is SEHNR and CDR2 FQNEAQ (reference sequence). The CDR3 is 14 amino acids. CDR3 in amino acids: CASSRTGGILEQYF. CDR3 sequence (DNA): TGTGCCAGCAGCCGGACAGGGGGCATCCTCGAGCAGTACTTC.